A selection of T cell receptor beta chains follows, all from one sample in a study of shared clonotypes between healthy human individuals. This table comes from immunoSEQ multiplex PCR, and its TCRdb copy is limited to in-frame clones, with some not included. The data contain 2 million or so clones, 95% of them singletons. Sequenced material: naive CD4+ T cells sorted from blood. The receptors were sampled from a man aged 18 to 29 in good health. Each CDR3 is given with its conserved first and last residue. A D gene is named only where the DNA matches it firmly. Not every row has a clone size; where given, it reads once, few, many or a size class.

v_gene,d_gene,abundance,j_gene,CDR3nt,CDR3aa
TRBV29-1,TRBD1,.,TRBJ1-1,TGCAGCGTTGCTACAGGGGTGAACACTGAAGCTTTCTTT,CSVATGVNTEAFF
TRBV29-1,TRBD2,.,TRBJ2-7,TGCAGCGTTGAATTGATGGGACTAGCGTCCGTCGAGCAGTACTTC,CSVELMGLASVEQYF
TRBV2,.,.,TRBJ2-3,TGTGCCAGCAGTAGACTACTTTCCACAGATACGCAGTATTTT,CASSRLLSTDTQYF
TRBV7-2,TRBD1,once,TRBJ1-4,TGTGCCAGCAGCTCCCTCGGGACAGGGAGGGAAAAACTGTTTTTT,CASSSLGTGREKLFF
TRBV7-9,TRBD2,.,TRBJ2-1,TGTGCCAGCAGCCATCAGCGGGGGGACAATGAGCAGTTCTTC,CASSHQRGDNEQFF
TRBV7-8,TRBD1,.,TRBJ2-7,TGTGCCAGCAGCTCGAACAGGGGGCCTGCCTACGAGCAGTACTTC,CASSSNRGPAYEQYF
TRBV5-1,.,many,TRBJ2-6,TGCGCCAGCAGCTTGGCTGGGGCCAACGTCCTGACTTTC,CASSLAGANVLTF
TRBV18,.,.,TRBJ1-4,TGTGCCAGCTCGCCCCCCCGGGGGCCAACTAATGAAAAACTGTTTTTT,CASSPPRGPTNEKLFF
TRBV6-5,TRBD2,.,TRBJ2-7,TGTGCCAGCAAATCGGAGCGGGGCTCCTACGAGCAGTACTTC,CASKSERGSYEQYF
TRBV2,.,.,TRBJ2-2,TGTGCCAGCACCCAAAGAGGGCAGGGGAAGACCGGGGAGCTGTTTTTT,CASTQRGQGKTGELFF
TRBV27,TRBD2,.,TRBJ2-5,TGTGCCAGCAGTGGGGGGGTTGGGGAGACCCAGTACTTC,CASSGGVGETQYF
TRBV7-6,TRBD2,.,TRBJ2-1,TGTGCCAGCAGCTTAGTTGCTAGCGGTTCCTACAATGAGCAGTTCTTC,CASSLVASGSYNEQFF
TRBV5-4,TRBD2,.,TRBJ2-7,TGTGCCAGCAGCCCAGGACTAGAAAATCGCCACGAGCAGTACTTC,CASSPGLENRHEQYF
TRBV18,.,.,TRBJ2-3,TGTGCCAGCTCACCACCCGGCCTCAGGGCAACAGATACGCAGTATTTT,CASSPPGLRATDTQYF
TRBV9,TRBD1,.,TRBJ2-1,TGTGCCAGCAGCCCCCGGACAGGGCGGGTTAATGAGCAGTTCTTC,CASSPRTGRVNEQFF
TRBV6-5,.,.,TRBJ2-7,TGTGCCAGCAGTCCCGGGACGTATAGCTCCTACGAGCAGTACTTC,CASSPGTYSSYEQYF
TRBV7-2,TRBD2,.,TRBJ2-2,TGTGCCAGCAGCTTACTTTACGTAGCGGGGAGCACCGGGGAGCTGTTTTTT,CASSLLYVAGSTGELFF
TRBV18,.,.,TRBJ1-6,TGTGCCAGCTCACCACAGGGGGAAGGTTCACCCCTCCACTTT,CASSPQGEGSPLHF
TRBV6-1,.,.,TRBJ2-3,TGTGCCAGCACGAGGAGAGGATTCACAGATACGCAGTATTTT,CASTRRGFTDTQYF
TRBV28,.,.,TRBJ1-6,TGTGCCAGCAGTGATCCCCAGGTCCAGAATTCACCCCTCCACTTT,CASSDPQVQNSPLHF
TRBV4-1,.,.,TRBJ1-5,TGCGCCAGCAGCCAAGTGGGTGCAGGAGGGACCGGGCCCCAGCATTTT,CASSQVGAGGTGPQHF
TRBV18,.,once,TRBJ1-1,TGTGCCAGCTCACCACCCCGTGGGCAAGGGAAAGTAGAAGCTTTCTTT,CASSPPRGQGKVEAFF
TRBV18,.,.,TRBJ2-3,TGTGCCAGCTCAGCAGTGGCAGATACGCAGTATTTT,CASSAVADTQYF
TRBV19,TRBD1,.,TRBJ1-2,TGTGCCAGTAGCACCGGACAGGGCACGAGCTTCAACTATGGCTACACCTTC,CASSTGQGTSFNYGYTF
TRBV28,.,.,TRBJ1-2,TGTGCCAGCAGTTCCCGGGCCGGGACGGCGAATGGCTACACCTTC,CASSSRAGTANGYTF
TRBV6-1,TRBD1,.,TRBJ1-5,TGTGCCAGCAGTGAAGCGTTGGGACAGGGTATGAAGCCCCAGCATTTT,CASSEALGQGMKPQHF
TRBV5-4,.,.,TRBJ1-6,TGTGCCAGCAGCTTGGTGGGAGGGAGTGGTAATTCACCCCTCCACTTT,CASSLVGGSGNSPLHF
TRBV27,.,.,TRBJ2-7,TGTGCCAGCAGGGGGCAGGGAGGCGAGCAGTACTTC,CASRGQGGEQYF
TRBV7-6,TRBD1,.,TRBJ1-4,TGTGCCAGCAGCTTAGAGGGTGGACAGGGAGGAGGGTATGACAAACTGTTTTTT,CASSLEGGQGGGYDKLFF
TRBV4-2,TRBD1,.,TRBJ1-2,TGTGCCAGCAGCCGATCGACAGGGGCTAACTATGGCTACACCTTC,CASSRSTGANYGYTF
TRBV10-3,TRBD1,.,TRBJ2-7,TGTGCCAGCGTCACCGGGACAGGTGCCTACGAGCAGTACTTC,CASVTGTGAYEQYF
TRBV2,.,.,TRBJ1-2,TGTGCCAGCAGTGAAGCGAGACCGGACGGCTACACCTTC,CASSEARPDGYTF
TRBV19,TRBD2,.,TRBJ2-7,TGTGCCAGTAGTATTAACCTAGCGGGAGCGCAAGAGCAGTACTTC,CASSINLAGAQEQYF
TRBV7-2,TRBD1,.,TRBJ2-1,TGTGCCAGCAGCTTGGACAGGGGAAGCCACAATGAGCAGTTCTTC,CASSLDRGSHNEQFF
TRBV9,TRBD2,.,TRBJ2-2,TGTGCCAGCAGCGTAGCGGGGGGTCGTCGGAACACCGGGGAGCTGTTTTTT,CASSVAGGRRNTGELFF
TRBV30,.,.,TRBJ2-7,TGTGCCTACACAGCCCTCCTGGGCGAGCAGTACTTC,CAYTALLGEQYF
TRBV5-1,.,few,TRBJ1-1,TGTGCCAGCAGCTTTGCAGCCGGCACTGAAGCTTTCTTT,CASSFAAGTEAFF
TRBV10-3,.,.,TRBJ1-1,TGTGCCATCAGTGAGTCGTTGGGATGGACTGAAGCTTTCTTT,CAISESLGWTEAFF
TRBV25-1,TRBD1,.,TRBJ2-7,TGTGCCAGCAGTCTGACGGGACAGGGGGCCTACGAGCAGTACTTC,CASSLTGQGAYEQYF
TRBV7-2,.,.,TRBJ1-2,TGTGCCAGCAGCACACCACAGGGCGCTAACTATGGCTACACCTTC,CASSTPQGANYGYTF
TRBV18,.,.,TRBJ1-5,TGTGCCAGCTCACCGGGGACATCGGGTCAGCCCCAGCATTTT,CASSPGTSGQPQHF
TRBV30,.,.,TRBJ1-1,TGTGCCTGGAGTATTAGGGGAAACACTGAAGCTTTCTTT,CAWSIRGNTEAFF
TRBV6-6,.,.,TRBJ1-1,TGTGCCAGCAGACCGTCAGGGGAGGGTACTGAAGCTTTCTTT,CASRPSGEGTEAFF
TRBV19,.,.,TRBJ2-3,TGTGCCAGTAGTGCGGACACCCTCGGCACAGATACGCAGTATTTT,CASSADTLGTDTQYF
TRBV5-1,.,.,TRBJ1-1,TGCGCCAGCAGCTTTACAGGGACTGAAGCTTTCTTT,CASSFTGTEAFF
TRBV5-1,.,.,TRBJ2-2,TGCGCCAGCAGCTTGGAGTGGGCAGGGTTCACCGGGGAGCTGTTTTTT,CASSLEWAGFTGELFF